This entry features one TCR beta chain sequence. Antigen unknown. The sample comes from a study of T cells after yellow fever vaccination. Study findings and constraints: Most primary-vaccination clones recurred post-booster (roughly 96% CD4, over 70% CD8).

Template switching with 5'RACE generated the TCR cDNA and added a universal primer site and UMIs. TCRdb reanalysed the 5' RACE reads using MiXCR and keeps one entry per CDR3 protein. Found here are 500,000 to 650,000 distinct CDR3 sequences, approximately 13% of them singletons; the top ten hold about 15%. The sequenced sample was PBMCs, obtained on the day of the yellow fever booster vaccination. This TCR derives from a man aged 25 to 40 who received the YFV17D yellow fever vaccine.

The CDR3: CSAHGRQSNQPQHF. The CDR3 region has the DNA TGCAGTGCTCACGGTCGACAGAGCAATCAGCCCCAGCATTTT. This sequence joins TRBV20-1 and TRBJ1-5; tentatively, D is TRBD1 (5 bases). CDR3 length: 14 amino acids. CDR1 is DFQATT and CDR2 is SNEGSKA in the germline V gene (reference sequence). Trimming cost V 5 bases and J 1 base, with 12 bases left between them.